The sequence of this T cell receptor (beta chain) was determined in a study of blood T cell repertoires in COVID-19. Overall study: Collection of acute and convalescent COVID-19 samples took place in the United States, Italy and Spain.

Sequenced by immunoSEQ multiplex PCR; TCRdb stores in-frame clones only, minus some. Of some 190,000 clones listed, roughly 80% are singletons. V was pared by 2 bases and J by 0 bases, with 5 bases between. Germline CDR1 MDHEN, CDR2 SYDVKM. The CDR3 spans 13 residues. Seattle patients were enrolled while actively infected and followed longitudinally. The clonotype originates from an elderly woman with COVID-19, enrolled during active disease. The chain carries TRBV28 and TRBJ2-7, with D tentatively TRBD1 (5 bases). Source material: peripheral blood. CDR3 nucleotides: TGTGCCAGCAGTTTACAGGGCTCCTACGAGCAGTACTTC. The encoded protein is CASSLQGSYEQYF.